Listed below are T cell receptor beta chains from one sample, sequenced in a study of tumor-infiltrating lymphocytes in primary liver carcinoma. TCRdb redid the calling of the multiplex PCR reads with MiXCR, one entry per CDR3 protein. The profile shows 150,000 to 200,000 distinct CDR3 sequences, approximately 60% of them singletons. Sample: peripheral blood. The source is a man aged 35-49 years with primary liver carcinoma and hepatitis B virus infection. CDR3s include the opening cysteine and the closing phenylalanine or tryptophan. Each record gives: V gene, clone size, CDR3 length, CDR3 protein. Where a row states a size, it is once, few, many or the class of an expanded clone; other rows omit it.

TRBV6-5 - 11 CASSRREGQYF
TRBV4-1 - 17 CASSQRDRGANTGELFF
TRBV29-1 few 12 CSAGGINQPQHF
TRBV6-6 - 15 CASSSLPGQGETQYF
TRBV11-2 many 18 CASSLVFLGVSSYNEQFF
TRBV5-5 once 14 CASSFTGGNQPLHF
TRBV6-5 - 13 CASYDRGNYGYTF
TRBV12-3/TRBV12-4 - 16 CASSLKVAGANTEAFF
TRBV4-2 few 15 CASSQDYYVTDTQYF
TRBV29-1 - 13 CSVGTGGGTETFF
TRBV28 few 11 CASSSGNEQFF
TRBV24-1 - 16 CATSDSDRGLGEIQYF
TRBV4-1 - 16 CASSQERDPGWETQYF
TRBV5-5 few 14 CASSFSSGSQEQYF
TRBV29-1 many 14 CSAPLAGGQETQYF
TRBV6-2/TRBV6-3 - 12 CPSSYRGNEQYF
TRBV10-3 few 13 CAISESGIETQYF
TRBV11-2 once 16 CASNPRASESYNEQFF
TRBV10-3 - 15 CAISPDGGAAEKLFF
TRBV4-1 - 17 CASSPGLAGGKGNEQFF
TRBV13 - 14 CASSIGVNGEKLFF
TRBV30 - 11 CAWSRANEQFF
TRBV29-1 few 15 CSVPGTSTSGRTQYF
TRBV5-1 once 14 CASSTYGAYNEQLF
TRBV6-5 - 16 CASSCSRTSGIYEQYF
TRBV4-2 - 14 CASSQGGSTDTQYF
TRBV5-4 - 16 CASSGVQRGLYNEQFF
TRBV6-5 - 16 CASTVGGRVGNSPLHF
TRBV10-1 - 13 CASSLDRERGYTF
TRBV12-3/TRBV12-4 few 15 CASSSQEGAATEAFF
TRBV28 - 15 CASTSAAYSYNEQFF
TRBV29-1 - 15 CSVEDRGPDNYGYTF
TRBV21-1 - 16 CASSKRDRGFQETRYF
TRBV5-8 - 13 CASSSMGSDGYTF